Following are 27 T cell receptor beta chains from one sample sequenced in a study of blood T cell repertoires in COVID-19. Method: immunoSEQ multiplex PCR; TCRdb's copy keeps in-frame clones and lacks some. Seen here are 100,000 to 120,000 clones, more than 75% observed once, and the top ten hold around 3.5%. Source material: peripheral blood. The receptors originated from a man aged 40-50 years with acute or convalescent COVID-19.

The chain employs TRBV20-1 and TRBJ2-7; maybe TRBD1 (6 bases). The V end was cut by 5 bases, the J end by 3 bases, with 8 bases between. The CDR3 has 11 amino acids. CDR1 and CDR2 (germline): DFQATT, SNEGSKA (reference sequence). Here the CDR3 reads CSAVRGYEQYF. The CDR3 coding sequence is TGCAGTGCTGTCAGGGGCTACGAGCAGTACTTC.

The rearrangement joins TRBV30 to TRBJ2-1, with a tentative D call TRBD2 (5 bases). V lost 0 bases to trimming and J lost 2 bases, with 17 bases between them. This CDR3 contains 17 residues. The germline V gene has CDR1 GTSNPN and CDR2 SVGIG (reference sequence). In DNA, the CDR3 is TGTGCCTGGAGTGTCCGTGTCGGGATAGGAGCCTACAATGAGCAGTTCTTC. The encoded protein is CAWSVRVGIGAYNEQFF.

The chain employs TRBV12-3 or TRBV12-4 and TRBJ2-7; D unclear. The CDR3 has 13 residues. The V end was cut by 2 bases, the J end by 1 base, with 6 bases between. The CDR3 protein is CASSLQVSYEQYF. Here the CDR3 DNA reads TGTGCCAGCAGTTTACAGGTGTCCTACGAGCAGTACTTC.

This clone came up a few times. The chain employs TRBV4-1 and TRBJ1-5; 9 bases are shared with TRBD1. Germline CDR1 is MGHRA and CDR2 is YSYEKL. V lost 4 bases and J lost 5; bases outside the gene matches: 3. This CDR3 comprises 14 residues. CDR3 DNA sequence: TGCGCCAGCAGCCTAAGGACAGGGGATCAGCCCCAGCATTTT. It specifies CASSLRTGDQPQHF.

CDR3 coding DNA: TGTGCCAGCAGTAGACAGGCCGGAGATCAGCCCCAGCATTTT. It specifies CASSRQAGDQPQHF. The chain carries TRBV6-5 and TRBJ1-5, with D possibly TRBD1 on 6 matching bases. This CDR3 comprises 14 residues. Germline CDR1 MNHEY, CDR2 SVGAGI. The V end lost 5 bases, the J end lost 5 bases, and 13 bases lay between the germline ends.

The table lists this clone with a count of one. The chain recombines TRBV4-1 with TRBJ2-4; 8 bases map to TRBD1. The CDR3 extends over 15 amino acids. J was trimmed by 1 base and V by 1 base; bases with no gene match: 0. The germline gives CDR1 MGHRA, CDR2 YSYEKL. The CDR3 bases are TGCGCCAGCAGCCAAGGACAGGGGGCCAAAAACATTCAGTACTTC. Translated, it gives CASSQGQGAKNIQYF.

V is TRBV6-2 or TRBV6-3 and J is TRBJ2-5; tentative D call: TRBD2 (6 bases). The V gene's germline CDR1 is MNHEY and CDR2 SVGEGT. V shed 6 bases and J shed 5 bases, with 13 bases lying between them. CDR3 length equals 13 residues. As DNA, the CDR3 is TGTGCCAGCAGCTCTCGGGAGTTCGAGACCCAGTACTTC. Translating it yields CASSSREFETQYF.

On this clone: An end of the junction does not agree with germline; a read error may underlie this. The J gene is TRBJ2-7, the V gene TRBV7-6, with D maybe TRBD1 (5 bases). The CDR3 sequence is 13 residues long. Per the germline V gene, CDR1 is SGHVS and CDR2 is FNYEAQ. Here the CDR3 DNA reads TGTGCCAGCAGTTTAGGGGCCTCCTACGAGCAGTACTTC. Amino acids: CASSLGASYEQYF.

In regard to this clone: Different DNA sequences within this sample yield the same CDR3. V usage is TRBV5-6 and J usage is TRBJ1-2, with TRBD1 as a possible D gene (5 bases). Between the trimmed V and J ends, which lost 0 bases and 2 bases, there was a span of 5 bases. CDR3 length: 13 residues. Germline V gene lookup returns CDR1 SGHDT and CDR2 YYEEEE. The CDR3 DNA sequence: TGTGCCAGCAGCTTGGGACAGAACTATGGCTACACCTTC. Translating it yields CASSLGQNYGYTF.

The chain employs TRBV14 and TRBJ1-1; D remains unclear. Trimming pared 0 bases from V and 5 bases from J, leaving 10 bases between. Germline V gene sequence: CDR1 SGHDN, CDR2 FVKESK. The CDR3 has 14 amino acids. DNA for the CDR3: TGTGCCAGCAGCCAAGATCTGGGGAGTACTGAAGCTTTCTTT. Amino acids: CASSQDLGSTEAFF.

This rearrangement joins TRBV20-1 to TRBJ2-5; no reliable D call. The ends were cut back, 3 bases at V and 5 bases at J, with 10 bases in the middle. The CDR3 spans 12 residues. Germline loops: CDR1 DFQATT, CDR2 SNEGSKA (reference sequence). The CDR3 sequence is CSASGGQETQYF. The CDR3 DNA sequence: TGCAGTGCTAGTGGTGGCCAGGAGACCCAGTACTTC.

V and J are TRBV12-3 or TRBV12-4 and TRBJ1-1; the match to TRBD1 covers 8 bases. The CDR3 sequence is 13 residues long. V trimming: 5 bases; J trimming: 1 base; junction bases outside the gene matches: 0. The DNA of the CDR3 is TGTGCCAGCAGTACAGGGGGGAACACTGAAGCTTTCTTT. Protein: CASSTGGNTEAFF.

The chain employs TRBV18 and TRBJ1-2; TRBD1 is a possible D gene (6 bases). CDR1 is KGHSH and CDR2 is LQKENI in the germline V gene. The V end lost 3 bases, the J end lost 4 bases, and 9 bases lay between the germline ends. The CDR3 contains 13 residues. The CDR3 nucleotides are TGTGCCAGCTCACCTTCGACAGGCTATGGCTACACCTTC. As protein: CASSPSTGYGYTF.

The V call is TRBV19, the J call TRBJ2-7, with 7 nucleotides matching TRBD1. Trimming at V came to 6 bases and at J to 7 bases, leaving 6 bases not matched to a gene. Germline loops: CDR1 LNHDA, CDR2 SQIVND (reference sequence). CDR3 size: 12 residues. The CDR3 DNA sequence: TGTGCCAGTAGCCAGGGGGTAAGGGAGCAGTACTTC. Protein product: CASSQGVREQYF.

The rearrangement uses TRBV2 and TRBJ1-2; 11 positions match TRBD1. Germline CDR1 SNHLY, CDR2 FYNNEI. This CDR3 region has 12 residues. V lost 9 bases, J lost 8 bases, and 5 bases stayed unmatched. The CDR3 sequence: CARRTGGEGYTF. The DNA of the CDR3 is TGTGCCAGAAGGACAGGGGGCGAGGGCTACACCTTC.

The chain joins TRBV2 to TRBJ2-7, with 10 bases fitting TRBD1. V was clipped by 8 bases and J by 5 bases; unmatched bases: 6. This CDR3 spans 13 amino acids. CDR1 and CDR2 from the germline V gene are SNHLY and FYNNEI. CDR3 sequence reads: CASQGDRGHEQYF. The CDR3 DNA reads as TGTGCCAGCCAGGGGGACAGGGGACACGAGCAGTACTTC. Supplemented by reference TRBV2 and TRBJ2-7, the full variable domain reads EPEVTQTPSHQVTQMGQEVILRCVPISNHLYFYWYRQILGQKVEFLVSFYNNEISEKSEIFDDQFSVERPDGSNFTLKIRSTKLEDSAMYFCASQGDRGHEQYFGPGTRLTVT.

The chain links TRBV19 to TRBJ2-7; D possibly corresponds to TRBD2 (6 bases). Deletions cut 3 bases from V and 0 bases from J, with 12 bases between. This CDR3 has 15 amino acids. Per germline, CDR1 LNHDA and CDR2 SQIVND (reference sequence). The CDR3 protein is CASSIYRGSSYEQYF. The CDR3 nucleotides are TGTGCCAGTAGTATTTACCGGGGGAGCTCCTACGAGCAGTACTTC.

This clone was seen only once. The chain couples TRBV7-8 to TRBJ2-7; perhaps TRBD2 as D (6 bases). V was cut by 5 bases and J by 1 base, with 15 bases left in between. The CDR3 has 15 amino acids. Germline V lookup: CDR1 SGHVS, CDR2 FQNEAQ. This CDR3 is CASSGIGSLSYEQYF. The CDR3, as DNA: TGTGCCAGCAGCGGGATCGGGAGCCTATCCTACGAGCAGTACTTC.

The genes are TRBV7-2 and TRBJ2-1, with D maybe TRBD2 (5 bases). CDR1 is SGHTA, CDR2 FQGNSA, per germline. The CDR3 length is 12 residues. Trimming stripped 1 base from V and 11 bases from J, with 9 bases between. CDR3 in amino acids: CASSLGAGKQFF. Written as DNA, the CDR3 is TGTGCCAGCAGCTTAGGGGCCGGGAAGCAGTTCTTC.

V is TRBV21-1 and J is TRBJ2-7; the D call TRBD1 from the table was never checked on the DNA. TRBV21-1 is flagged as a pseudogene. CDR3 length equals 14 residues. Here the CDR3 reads CASSTGASSYEQYF. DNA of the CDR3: TGTGCCAGCAGCACAGGGGCGTCGTCCTACGAGCAGTACTTC.

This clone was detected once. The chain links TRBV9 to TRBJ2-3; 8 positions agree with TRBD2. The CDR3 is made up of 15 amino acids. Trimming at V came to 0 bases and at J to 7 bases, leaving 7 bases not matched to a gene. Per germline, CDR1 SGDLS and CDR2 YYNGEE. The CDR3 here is CASSVEAGGPYTQYF. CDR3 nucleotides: TGTGCCAGCAGCGTAGAGGCGGGGGGACCATATACGCAGTATTTT.

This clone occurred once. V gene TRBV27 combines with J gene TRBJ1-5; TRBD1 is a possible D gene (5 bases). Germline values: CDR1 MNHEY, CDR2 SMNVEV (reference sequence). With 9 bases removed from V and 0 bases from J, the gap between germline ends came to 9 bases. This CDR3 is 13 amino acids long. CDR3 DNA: TGTGCCAGTATGGGGGGTAGCAATCAGCCCCAGCATTTT. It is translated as CASMGGSNQPQHF.

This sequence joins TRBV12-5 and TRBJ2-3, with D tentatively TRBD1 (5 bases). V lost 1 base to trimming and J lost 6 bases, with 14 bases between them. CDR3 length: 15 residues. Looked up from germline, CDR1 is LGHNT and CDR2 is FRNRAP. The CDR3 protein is CASGLGFGRQDTQYF. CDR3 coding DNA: TGTGCTAGTGGTTTGGGTTTCGGAAGACAGGATACGCAGTATTTT.

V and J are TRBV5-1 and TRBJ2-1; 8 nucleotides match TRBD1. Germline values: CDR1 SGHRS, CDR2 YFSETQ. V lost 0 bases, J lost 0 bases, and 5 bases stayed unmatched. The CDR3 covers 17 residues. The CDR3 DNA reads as TGCGCCAGCAGCTTGGTCACCACAGGGGGCTCCTACAATGAGCAGTTCTTC. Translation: CASSLVTTGGSYNEQFF.

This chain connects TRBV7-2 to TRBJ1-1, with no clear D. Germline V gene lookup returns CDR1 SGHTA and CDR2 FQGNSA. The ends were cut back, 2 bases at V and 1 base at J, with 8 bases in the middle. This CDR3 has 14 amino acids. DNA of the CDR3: TGTGCCAGCAGCTTAACTTATGCGAACACTGAAGCTTTCTTT. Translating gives CASSLTYANTEAFF.

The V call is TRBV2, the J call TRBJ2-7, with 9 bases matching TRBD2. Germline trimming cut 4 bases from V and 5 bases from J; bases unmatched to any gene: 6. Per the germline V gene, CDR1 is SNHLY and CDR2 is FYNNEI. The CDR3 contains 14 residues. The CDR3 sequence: CASSGRTSANEQYF. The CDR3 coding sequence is TGTGCCAGCAGTGGGCGGACTAGCGCCAACGAGCAGTACTTC.

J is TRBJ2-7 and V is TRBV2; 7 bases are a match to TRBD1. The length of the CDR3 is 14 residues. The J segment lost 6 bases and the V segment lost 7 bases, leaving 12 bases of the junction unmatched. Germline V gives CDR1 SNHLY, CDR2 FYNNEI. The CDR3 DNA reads TGTGCCAGCATAGAGGGGGCCCCCGCCGCCGAGCAGTACTTC. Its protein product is CASIEGAPAAEQYF.